The sequence of this T cell receptor beta chain was determined in a study of blood T cells in healthy people across ages. Trimming at V came to 3 bases and at J to 4 bases, leaving 4 bases not matched to a gene. Germline CDR1 reads DFQATT; CDR2 reads SNEGSKA (reference sequence). The CDR3 sequence is 13 residues long. Study-wide findings and caveats: Estimated diversity, derived from one million T cells, was regarded as an underestimate.

The second PCR ran about 7 to 12 cycles with a sample-barcoded 5' primer and J-beta primers. Individual samples furnished no less than 2.5 million CDR3-containing paired-end reads apiece. TCRdb used MiXCR to reprocess the 5' RACE reads, holding one entry per CDR3 protein. The data contain around 800,000 distinct CDR3 sequences, under 30% of them singletons. About this clonotype itself: Its antigen is not identified.

The same data also contributed to another study, on T cells of mothers and their children.

The source of this sequence is a boy younger than 18 in good health. V usage is TRBV20-1 and J usage is TRBJ2-5; 8 bases agree with TRBD2. The material sequenced was blood. Written as DNA, the CDR3 is TGCAGTGCTAGCGGACTAGCACGAGAGACCCAGTACTTC. It specifies CSASGLARETQYF.